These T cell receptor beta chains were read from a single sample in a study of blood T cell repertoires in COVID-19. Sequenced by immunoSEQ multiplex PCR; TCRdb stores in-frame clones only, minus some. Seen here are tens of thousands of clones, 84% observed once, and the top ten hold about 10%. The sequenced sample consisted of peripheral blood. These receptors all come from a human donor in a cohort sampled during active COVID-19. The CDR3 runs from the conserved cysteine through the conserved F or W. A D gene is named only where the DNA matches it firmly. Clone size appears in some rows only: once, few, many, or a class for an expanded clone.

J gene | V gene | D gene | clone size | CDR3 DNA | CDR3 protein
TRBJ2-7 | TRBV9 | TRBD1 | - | TGTGCCAGCAGTGAGACAGGGGGCGGCCACGAGCAGTACTTC | CASSETGGGHEQYF
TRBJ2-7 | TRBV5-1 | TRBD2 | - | TGCGCCAGCAGCTTGGCCGGCAGGGAGGGCTACGAGCAGTACTTC | CASSLAGREGYEQYF
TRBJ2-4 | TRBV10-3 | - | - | TGTGCCATCAGTGATTCAGGAAACCAAAACATTCAGTACTTC | CAISDSGNQNIQYF
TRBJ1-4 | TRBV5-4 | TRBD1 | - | TGTGCCAGCAGCCGTCCGGGACAGGGGACGGAAAAACTGTTTTTT | CASSRPGQGTEKLFF
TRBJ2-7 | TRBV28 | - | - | TGTGCCAGCGCCGGGACACCTCACTACGAGCAGTACTTC | CASAGTPHYEQYF
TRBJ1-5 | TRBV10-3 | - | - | TGTGCCATCAGTGATGGTGTGAGTCAGCCCCAGCATTTT | CAISDGVSQPQHF
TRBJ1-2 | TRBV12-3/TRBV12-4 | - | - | TGTGCCAGCAGTTTTAAGACAAATTATGGCTACACCTTC | CASSFKTNYGYTF
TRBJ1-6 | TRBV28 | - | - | TGTGCCAGCAGAGAAGTGGGCAGGGAAAATTCACCCCTCCACTTT | CASREVGRENSPLHF
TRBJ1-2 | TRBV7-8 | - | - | TGTGCCAGCAGTGACAGGACCGTAAGCTACACCTTC | CASSDRTVSYTF
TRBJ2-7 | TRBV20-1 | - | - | TGCAGTGCTAGTGCTAGCCCATCCTACGAGCAGTACTTC | CSASASPSYEQYF
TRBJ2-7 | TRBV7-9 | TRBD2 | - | TGTGCCAGCAGCTCTCAGGGGGAGAGCGGGGGGAGCTCCTACGAGCAGTACTTC | CASSSQGESGGSSYEQYF
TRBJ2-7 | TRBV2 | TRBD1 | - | TGTGCCAGCGGCTCCGGGACAGGGCCCATCGAGCAGTACTTC | CASGSGTGPIEQYF
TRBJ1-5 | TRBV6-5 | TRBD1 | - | TGTGCCAGCAGGTCGGACAGGGAACGCCAGCCCCAGCATTTT | CASRSDRERQPQHF
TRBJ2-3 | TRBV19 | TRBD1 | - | TGTGCCAGTAGGAGGACAGGGGTTACAGATACGCAGTATTTT | CASRRTGVTDTQYF
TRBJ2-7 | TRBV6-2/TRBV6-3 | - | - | TGTGCCAGCAGTTACCAAAACAACGAGCAGTACTTC | CASSYQNNEQYF
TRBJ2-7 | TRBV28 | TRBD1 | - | TGTGCCAGCAGTAGCCCAAGACAGGGGGCTAGAGAGCAGTACTTC | CASSSPRQGAREQYF
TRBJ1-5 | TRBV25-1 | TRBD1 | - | TGTGCCAGCAGTATGGGACAGGGAGTGCGTCAGCCCCAGCATTTT | CASSMGQGVRQPQHF
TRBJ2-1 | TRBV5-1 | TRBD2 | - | TGCGCCAGCAGCTTCACCGGGACTAGCGGCTACAATGAGCAGTTCTTC | CASSFTGTSGYNEQFF
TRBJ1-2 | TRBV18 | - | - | TGTGCCAGCTCACCACAGGGGGAACATGGCTACACCTTC | CASSPQGEHGYTF
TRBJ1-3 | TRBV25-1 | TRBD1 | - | TGTGCCGGAAGGTACAGGGGTCACGGAAACACCATATATTTT | CAGRYRGHGNTIYF
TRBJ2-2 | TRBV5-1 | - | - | TGCGCCAGCGAATCAGGGGCCAACACCGGGGAGCTGTTTTTT | CASESGANTGELFF
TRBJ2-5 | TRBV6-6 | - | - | TGTGCCAGCATTCCGGGGCAGGGGATATCAGAGACCCAGTACTTC | CASIPGQGISETQYF
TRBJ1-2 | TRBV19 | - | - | TGTGCCAGTAGACGGACAGAGCTTGGACATGGCTACACCTTC | CASRRTELGHGYTF
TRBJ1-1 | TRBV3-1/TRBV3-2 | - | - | TGTGCCAGCAGCCAAGATAGCGGGACTGAAGCTTTCTTT | CASSQDSGTEAFF
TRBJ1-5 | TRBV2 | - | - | TGTGCCAGCAGTGTGGACGGAGGGAATCAGCCCCAGCATTTT | CASSVDGGNQPQHF
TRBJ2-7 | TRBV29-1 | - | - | TGCAGCGCCTCGCGGGGAGAATACGAGCAGTACTTC | CSASRGEYEQYF
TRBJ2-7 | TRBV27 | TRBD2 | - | TGTGCCAGCAGAGTCGGGACTAGCATCGACGAGCAGTACTTC | CASRVGTSIDEQYF
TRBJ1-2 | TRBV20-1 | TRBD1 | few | TGCAGTGCTAGGGGACAGGTGGACTACACCTTC | CSARGQVDYTF
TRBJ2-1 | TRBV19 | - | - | TGTGCCAGTAGTATGTCGGTGGGGGCGTCCTACAATGAGCAGTTCTTC | CASSMSVGASYNEQFF
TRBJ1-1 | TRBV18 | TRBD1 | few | TGTGCCAGTGGACAGGGAGAGGGGATGAACACTGAAGCTTTCTTT | CASGQGEGMNTEAFF
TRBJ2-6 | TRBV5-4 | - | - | TGTGCCAGCAGCCAGTCCACCAGGGCTGGGGCCAACGTCCTGACTTTC | CASSQSTRAGANVLTF
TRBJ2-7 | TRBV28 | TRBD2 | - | TGTGCCAGCAGTTTGACTAGCGGGAGGTCGGACGAGCAGTACTTC | CASSLTSGRSDEQYF
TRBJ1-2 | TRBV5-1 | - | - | TGCGCCAGCAGCCCCCAGGAGGGCAACTATGGCTACACCTTC | CASSPQEGNYGYTF